This entry lists 7 T cell receptor beta chains sequenced from one sample in a study of neurological immune-mediated disorders. TCRdb re-derived calls from the 5' RACE reads in MiXCR, one entry per CDR3 protein. The table shows about 80,000 distinct CDR3 sequences, with less than 5.5% occurring only once. Sequencing was performed on PBMCs. The origin of the receptors is a woman in her twenties or thirties with multiple sclerosis.

This chain uses TRBV5-1 with TRBJ1-1; D is unresolved. Germline assignment: CDR1 SGHRS and CDR2 YFSETQ. The length of the CDR3 is 12 residues. Trimming stripped 4 bases from V and 11 bases from J, with 15 bases between. The CDR3 sequence: CASSPGPGVAFF. The CDR3 bases are TGCGCCAGCAGCCCAGGACCGGGTGTCGCTTTCTTT.

In this sample, this clonotype turned up many times. The chain links TRBV6-2 or TRBV6-3 to TRBJ1-1, with 11 positions matching TRBD1. J was trimmed by 5 bases and V by 6 bases; bases with no gene match: 8. CDR1 MNHEY and CDR2 SVGEGT come from the germline V gene. This CDR3 has 15 amino acids. The CDR3, as DNA: TGTGCCAGCAGGGGGACAGGGGGGAGGTGGACTGAAGCTTTCTTT. This encodes CASRGTGGRWTEAFF.

This clonotype was counted ten times or more. The rearrangement joins TRBV10-3 to TRBJ1-6; D is unresolved. CDR1 is ENHRY, CDR2 SYGVKD, per germline. CDR3 length equals 16 residues. Trimming took 1 base from V and 7 from J, leaving 14 bases between them. The CDR3 is CAISELSGSYNSPLHF. The CDR3 DNA follows: TGTGCCATCAGTGAGTTGAGTGGCAGCTACAATTCACCCCTCCACTTT.

This clonotype was observed at least ten times. This CDR3 reads CASSQDLQGPYF. In DNA, the CDR3 is TGTGCCAGCAGCCAAGATCTGCAGGGCCCTTACTTC. The chain employs TRBV3-1 and TRBJ2-7; D is perhaps TRBD1 (5 bases). This CDR3 contains 12 residues. V dropped 0 bases and J dropped 13 bases, with 13 bases sitting between them. Germline values: CDR1 LGHDT, CDR2 YNNKEL (reference sequence).

This clonotype was counted between two and nine times. The rearrangement uses TRBV23-1 and TRBJ1-1, with 7 bases that match TRBD1. TRBV23-1 is treated as an ORF (open reading frame) with a function not yet certain. There are 19 residues in the CDR3. Trimming took 5 bases from V and 2 from J; bases not matched to a gene: 20. As DNA, the CDR3 is TGCGCCAGCAGTTCCCCGACCCGGTCCCCGGACAGGTCCAACACTGAAGCTTTCTTT. Residues: CASSSPTRSPDRSNTEAFF.

This clonotype has ten or more counts. J is TRBJ2-5 and V is TRBV20-1; maybe TRBD2 (5 bases). With 6 bases removed from V and 0 bases from J, the gap between germline ends came to 11 bases. Germline V gives CDR1 DFQATT, CDR2 SNEGSKA (reference sequence). There are 13 residues in the CDR3. The CDR3 sequence is CSAFEGHQETQYF. The CDR3 region has the DNA TGCAGTGCATTTGAGGGCCACCAAGAGACCCAGTACTTC.

This clonotype was counted ten times or more. The V gene is TRBV10-3, the J gene TRBJ2-1, with 7 bases that match TRBD1. Germline values: CDR1 ENHRY, CDR2 SYGVKD. V shed 7 bases, J shed 4 bases, and the junction held 4 bases outside the gene matches. The CDR3 runs to 13 residues. The DNA of the CDR3 is TGTGCCATCAACTCGGGACAGTACAATGAGCAGTTCTTC. Translation: CAINSGQYNEQFF.